A selection of T cell receptor beta chains follows, all from one sample in a study of T-cell memory formation after mild COVID-19. One entry per CDR3 protein, called by TCRdb with MiXCR from the 5' RACE reads. The sample records 300,000 to 350,000 distinct CDR3 sequences, approximately 19% being singletons. The sequencing sample was made of PBMCs or a T cell subset sorted from them (not recorded which). These receptor sequences come from a man between 18 and 35 years old who had mild COVID-19 (a few samples of this study predate the infection). Cell type and time point are not known. Each CDR3 is given with its conserved first and last residue. A D gene is named only where the DNA matches it firmly. Clone size is shown for a subset of rows, as once, few, many or a class of expanded clone.

j_gene | d_gene | abundance | v_gene | CDR3aa | CDR3nt
TRBJ2-3 | - | few | TRBV4-3 | CASSQDYTGAVTQYF | TGCGCCAGCAGCCAAGACTACACCGGAGCAGTTACGCAGTATTTT
TRBJ1-2 | TRBD1 | - | TRBV12-3/TRBV12-4 | CASSLGQGAGYGYTF | TGTGCCAGCAGTTTAGGGCAGGGGGCAGGTTATGGCTACACCTTC
TRBJ2-2 | - | - | TRBV2 | CASRDRKDGELFF | TGTGCCAGCAGGGACAGAAAGGACGGGGAGCTGTTTTTT
TRBJ2-5 | - | - | TRBV2 | CASSAERQETQYF | TGTGCCAGCAGTGCAGAGCGGCAAGAGACCCAGTACTTC
TRBJ2-5 | TRBD2 | few | TRBV18 | CASSPVAGSVETQYF | TGTGCCAGCTCACCGGTAGCGGGCTCCGTTGAGACCCAGTACTTC
TRBJ1-6 | - | - | TRBV10-1 | CASREALNSPLHF | TGCGCCAGCAGGGAGGCGCTGAATTCACCCCTCCACTTT
TRBJ2-5 | TRBD2 | few | TRBV9 | CASSVHSGGIQETQYF | TGTGCCAGCAGCGTCCATAGCGGGGGAATCCAAGAGACCCAGTACTTC
TRBJ2-5 | - | few | TRBV4-1 | CASSQPDREGETQYF | TGCGCCAGCAGCCAACCCGACAGGGAGGGAGAGACCCAGTACTTC
TRBJ2-2 | TRBD1 | few | TRBV4-3 | CASSQSAGGVGELFF | TGCGCCAGCAGCCAGAGCGCAGGGGGCGTCGGGGAGCTGTTTTTT
TRBJ2-2 | - | - | TRBV4-2 | CASSQPGLDPGELFF | TGTGCCAGCAGCCAGCCGGGACTGGACCCCGGGGAGCTGTTTTTT
TRBJ2-4 | - | - | TRBV7-6 | CASSLGPLQGSKLNIQYF | TGTGCCAGCAGCTTAGGCCCCCTCCAGGGATCGAAGTTAAACATTCAGTACTTC
TRBJ2-3 | TRBD2 | - | TRBV7-9 | CASSLATSNPDTQYF | TGTGCCAGCAGCTTAGCGACTAGCAACCCAGATACGCAGTATTTT
TRBJ1-1 | - | - | TRBV4-3 | CASSHRSGTVNTEAFF | TGCGCCAGCAGCCACCGCTCCGGGACGGTGAACACTGAAGCTTTCTTT
TRBJ1-1 | - | - | TRBV6-6 | CASRPTGQIEAFF | TGTGCCAGCAGGCCGACCGGACAGATTGAAGCTTTCTTT
TRBJ2-5 | TRBD2 | - | TRBV6-5 | CASSERAGAGRETQYF | TGTGCCAGCAGTGAGAGAGCGGGGGCAGGGCGCGAGACCCAGTACTTC
TRBJ1-1 | - | - | TRBV2 | CASSELGTGNTEAFF | TGTGCCAGCAGTGAATTGGGTACAGGGAACACTGAAGCTTTCTTT
TRBJ2-5 | - | few | TRBV6-2/TRBV6-3 | CASSLAFQETQYF | TGTGCCAGCAGCCTAGCCTTCCAAGAGACCCAGTACTTC
TRBJ1-1 | - | once | TRBV4-1 | CASSRPGRMAEAFF | TGCGCCAGCAGCCGCCCGGGGAGGATGGCTGAAGCTTTCTTT
TRBJ1-2 | - | few | TRBV7-2 | CASSPGSRLSGYTF | TGTGCCAGCAGCCCCGGTTCGAGGTTATCCGGCTACACCTTC
TRBJ2-1 | - | few | TRBV7-2 | CASSLASQGNEQFF | TGTGCCAGCAGCTTAGCTAGCCAGGGGAATGAGCAGTTCTTC
TRBJ2-3 | - | few | TRBV20-1 | CSARDYGSGGYTQYF | TGCAGTGCTAGAGATTACGGGAGCGGCGGGTATACGCAGTATTTT
TRBJ1-3 | TRBD1 | - | TRBV30 | CAWSRGPGNTIYF | TGTGCCTGGAGCAGGGGGCCAGGAAACACCATATATTTT
TRBJ1-4 | - | few | TRBV12-3/TRBV12-4 | CASSLVDPGWYFTNEKLFF | TGTGCCAGCAGTTTAGTAGACCCGGGGTGGTATTTCACTAATGAAAAACTGTTTTTT
TRBJ2-1 | - | few | TRBV4-1 | CASSQEGAYNEQFF | TGCGCCAGCAGCCAAGAGGGGGCATACAATGAGCAGTTCTTC
TRBJ1-2 | TRBD1 | - | TRBV4-2 | CASSQVGTGQYGYTF | TGTGCCAGCAGCCAAGTGGGGACAGGGCAATATGGCTACACCTTC
TRBJ2-3 | - | - | TRBV6-5 | CASSYSDFTTDTQYF | TGTGCCAGCAGTTACTCGGATTTTACAACAGATACGCAGTATTTT
TRBJ1-1 | - | few | TRBV4-2 | CASSPEGGVNTEAFF | TGTGCCAGCAGCCCTGAGGGGGGAGTGAACACTGAAGCTTTCTTT
TRBJ1-6 | - | - | TRBV2 | CASSDDGMGSPLHF | TGTGCCAGCAGTGATGATGGGATGGGATCACCCCTCCACTTT
TRBJ1-1 | - | few | TRBV5-1 | CASSLGPSREAFF | TGCGCCAGCAGCTTGGGTCCGAGCCGGGAGGCTTTCTTT
TRBJ2-3 | TRBD1 | - | TRBV5-6 | CASSGWTGNKADTQYF | TGTGCCAGCAGCGGATGGACAGGGAACAAGGCAGATACGCAGTATTTT
TRBJ1-5 | TRBD1 | few | TRBV2 | CASSGRQGQSEPQHF | TGTGCCAGCAGTGGGAGACAGGGGCAAAGTGAGCCCCAGCATTTT
TRBJ2-1 | TRBD2 | - | TRBV9 | CASSDSASGINEQFF | TGTGCCAGCAGCGACTCGGCTAGCGGGATCAATGAGCAGTTCTTC
TRBJ2-5 | - | few | TRBV5-1 | CASRAQETQYF | TGCGCCAGCAGGGCACAAGAGACCCAGTACTTC
TRBJ2-3 | TRBD2 | - | TRBV20-1 | CSARDERGGTDTQYF | TGCAGTGCTAGGGATGAGCGGGGGGGCACAGATACGCAGTATTTT
TRBJ1-2 | - | few | TRBV7-6 | CASSLVDPRSGYTF | TGTGCCAGCAGCTTGGTAGACCCAAGGAGCGGCTACACCTTC
TRBJ1-1 | TRBD1 | - | TRBV4-1 | CASSQATSLRDRGTEAFF | TGCGCCAGCAGCCAAGCTACTTCCCTCCGGGACAGGGGTACTGAAGCTTTCTTT